This T cell receptor (beta chain) was recovered during a study of Graves' ophthalmopathy and Graves' hyperthyroidism. Germline lookup yields CDR1 SGHRS and CDR2 YFSETQ. The CDR3 has 15 residues. V was pared by 4 bases and J by 7 bases, with 17 bases between. RNA served as the template for amplifying TCR beta CDR3 regions. RT-PCR in the first round used HTBI primers; a second-round multiplex PCR followed. Each CDR3 protein is one row after TCRdb ran MiXCR on the multiplex PCR reads. The sample contains some 350,000 distinct CDR3 sequences, about a sixth of which appear only once. Notes on the study in general: The model predicted progression of ophthalmopathy with a sensitivity of 60% to 71%, and its specificity was under 75%.

Comment on this clonotype: Antigen: not known.

Stable hyperthyroidism referred to disease that showed no ophthalmopathy within 18 months of follow-up. Lactation, pregnancy, uncontrolled infections and other autoimmune diseases were all grounds for excluding patients. A volume of 9.5 to 10 ml of fresh peripheral blood supplied the PBMCs. The chain links TRBV5-1 to TRBJ2-2; the D gene is possibly TRBD2 (5 bases). This sequence was found in an adult woman with stable Graves' hyperthyroidism. The sequenced material came from peripheral blood. CDR3 nucleotides: TGCGCCAGCAGCCCACACGCGGCTCGGGGCGGGGAGCTGTTTTTT. This codes for CASSPHAARGGELFF.